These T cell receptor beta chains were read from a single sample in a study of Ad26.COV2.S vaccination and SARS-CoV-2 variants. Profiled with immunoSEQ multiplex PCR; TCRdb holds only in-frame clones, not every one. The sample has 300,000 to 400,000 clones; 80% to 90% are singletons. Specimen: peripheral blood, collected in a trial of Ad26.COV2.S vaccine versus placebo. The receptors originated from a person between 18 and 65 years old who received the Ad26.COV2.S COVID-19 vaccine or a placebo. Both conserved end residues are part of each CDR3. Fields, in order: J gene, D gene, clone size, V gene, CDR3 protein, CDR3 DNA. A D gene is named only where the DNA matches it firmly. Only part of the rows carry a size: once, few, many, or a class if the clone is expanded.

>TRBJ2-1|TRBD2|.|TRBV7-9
CASSFSILAGLDEQFF
TGTGCCAGCAGCTTTTCCATACTAGCGGGGTTGGATGAGCAGTTCTTC
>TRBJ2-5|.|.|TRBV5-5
CASSLRGMVETQYF
TGTGCCAGCAGCTTGAGGGGAATGGTGGAGACCCAGTACTTC
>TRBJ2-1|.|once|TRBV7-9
CASSLVGPGNEQFF
TGTGCCAGCAGCTTAGTCGGGCCGGGGAATGAGCAGTTCTTC
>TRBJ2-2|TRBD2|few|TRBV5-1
CASSLTSGVSNTGELFF
TGCGCCAGCAGCTTGACTAGCGGGGTCTCGAACACCGGGGAGCTGTTTTTT
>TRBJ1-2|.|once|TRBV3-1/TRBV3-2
CASEDNYGYTF
TGTGCCAGCGAGGATAACTATGGCTACACCTTC
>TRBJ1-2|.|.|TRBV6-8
CASSYPGPPNYGYTF
TGTGCCAGCAGTTACCCGGGGCCTCCTAACTATGGCTACACCTTC
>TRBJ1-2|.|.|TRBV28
CASSHSRDTSGGGYGYTF
TGTGCCAGCAGCCACTCCCGGGACACCTCAGGCGGGGGCTATGGCTACACCTTC
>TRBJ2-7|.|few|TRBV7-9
CASSRDYYYEQYF
TGTGCCAGCAGCAGAGACTACTACTACGAGCAGTACTTC
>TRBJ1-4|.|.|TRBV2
CASSVRTVEKLFF
TGTGCCAGCAGTGTACGAACGGTGGAAAAACTGTTTTTT
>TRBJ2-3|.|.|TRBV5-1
CASQRGGIDTQYF
TGCGCCAGCCAACGTGGGGGAATAGATACGCAGTATTTT
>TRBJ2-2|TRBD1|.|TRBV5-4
CASSFIWDRDTGELFF
TGTGCCAGCAGCTTTATCTGGGACAGGGACACCGGGGAGCTGTTTTTT
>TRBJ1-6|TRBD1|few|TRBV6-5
CASRGQGSPLHF
TGTGCCAGCCGGGGACAGGGCTCACCCCTCCACTTT
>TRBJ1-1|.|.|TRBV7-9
CASSVQGNTEAFF
TGTGCCAGCAGCGTACAGGGGAACACTGAAGCTTTCTTT
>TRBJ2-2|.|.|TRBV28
CASNQGQLTGELFF
TGTGCCAGCAATCAAGGACAGCTCACCGGGGAGCTGTTTTTT
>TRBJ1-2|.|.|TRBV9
CASSASGVYGYTF
TGTGCCAGCAGCGCATCAGGGGTATATGGCTACACCTTC
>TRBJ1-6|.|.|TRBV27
CASSTPRKGYNSPLHF
TGTGCCAGCAGTACCCCCCGGAAGGGGTATAATTCACCCCTCCACTTT
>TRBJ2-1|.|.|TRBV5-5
CASSLGPSSYNEQFF
TGTGCCAGCAGCTTGGGGCCCAGCTCCTACAATGAGCAGTTCTTC
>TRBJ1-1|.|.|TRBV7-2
CASSLDQVNTEAFF
TGTGCCAGCAGCTTAGATCAGGTTAACACTGAAGCTTTCTTT
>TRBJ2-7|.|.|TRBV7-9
CASSPRATSYEQYF
TGTGCCAGCAGCCCTCGGGCCACCTCCTACGAGCAGTACTTC
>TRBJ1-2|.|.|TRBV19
CASSLSSGTYGYTF
TGTGCCAGTAGTCTCAGCTCGGGGACCTATGGCTACACCTTC
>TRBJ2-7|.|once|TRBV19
CASSPTTGSYEQYF
TGTGCCAGTAGTCCTACGACAGGATCCTACGAGCAGTACTTC
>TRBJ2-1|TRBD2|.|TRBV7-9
CASSSILAGAWYEQFF
TGTGCCAGCAGCTCTATACTAGCGGGAGCCTGGTATGAGCAGTTCTTC
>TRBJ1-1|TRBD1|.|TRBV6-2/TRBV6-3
CASSYSPQGKPDTEAFF
TGTGCCAGCAGTTACTCCCCACAGGGGAAGCCCGACACTGAAGCTTTCTTT
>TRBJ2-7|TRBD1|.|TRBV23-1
CASSQTGTGNSYEQYF
TGCGCCAGCAGTCAAACCGGGACAGGCAATTCCTACGAGCAGTACTTC
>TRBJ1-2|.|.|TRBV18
CASSPGNSGGDYGYTF
TGTGCCAGCTCACCCGGCAACAGCGGGGGCGACTATGGCTACACCTTC
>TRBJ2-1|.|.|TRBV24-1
CATSDLQKGLLDNEQFF
TGTGCCACCAGTGATTTGCAGAAGGGCCTATTGGACAATGAGCAGTTCTTC
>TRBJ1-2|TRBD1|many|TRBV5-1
CASSGRGNYGYTF
TGCGCCAGCAGCGGCAGGGGGAACTATGGCTACACCTTC
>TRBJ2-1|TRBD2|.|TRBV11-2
CASSPGGLAAQFF
TGTGCCAGCAGCCCAGGGGGACTAGCCGCGCAGTTCTTC
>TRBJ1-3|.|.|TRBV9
CASSVIGGNTIYF
TGTGCCAGCAGCGTAATAGGGGGAAACACCATATATTTT
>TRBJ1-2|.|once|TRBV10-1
CASSESRGPANYGYTF
TGCGCCAGCAGTGAGTCTCGGGGACCAGCTAACTATGGCTACACCTTC
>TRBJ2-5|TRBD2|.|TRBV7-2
CASSSSGRRETQYF
TGTGCCAGCAGCTCTAGCGGGAGGAGGGAGACCCAGTACTTC
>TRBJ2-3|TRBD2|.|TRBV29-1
CSVRPGLALDTQYF
TGCAGCGTGAGGCCGGGACTAGCTTTAGATACGCAGTATTTT
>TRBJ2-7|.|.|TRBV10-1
CASSAGVSSYEQYF
TGCGCCAGCAGTGCTGGAGTCAGCTCCTACGAGCAGTACTTC
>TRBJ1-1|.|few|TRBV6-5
CASSYSTRARSEAFF
TGTGCCAGCAGTTACTCAACTAGGGCCAGGTCTGAAGCTTTCTTT
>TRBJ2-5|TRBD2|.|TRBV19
CASRAGAYQETQYF
TGTGCCAGTAGGGCGGGAGCGTACCAAGAGACCCAGTACTTC
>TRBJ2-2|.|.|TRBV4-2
CASSQLERAATGELFF
TGTGCCAGCAGCCAACTCGAACGGGCGGCCACCGGGGAGCTGTTTTTT